The source of this T cell receptor (beta chain) is a study of blood T cell repertoires in COVID-19. Study in general: Specimens from acute and convalescent COVID-19 originated in the United States, Italy and Spain. PBMCs, B-cell-depleted T cells, or T cells provided the cDNA or gDNA that made up the material.

Original handling: How many nucleated cells were present was estimated from reference gene primer amplification. Sequenced by immunoSEQ multiplex PCR; TCRdb stores in-frame clones only, minus some. From that table come the V and J calls and clone size; the DNA was used to work out D and trimming. The sample lists 80,000 to 100,000 clones; approximately 89% were seen once. Germline loops: CDR1 SGHKS, CDR2 YYEKEE (reference sequence). V was pared by 4 bases and J by 2 bases, with 4 bases between. This CDR3 spans 11 amino acids. This receptor was identified in a man between 45 and 60 years old with acute or convalescent COVID-19. V gene TRBV5-5 combines with J gene TRBJ2-7; D remains unclear. Sequences were obtained from peripheral blood. The CDR3 region is CASSPAYEQYF. CDR3 nucleotide sequence: TGTGCCAGCAGCCCTGCCTACGAGCAGTACTTC.